A selection of T cell receptor beta chains follows, all from one sample in a study of cytomegalovirus exposure and HLA in healthy donors. Some clones are missing from TCRdb's copy, which holds only in-frame ones; the method was immunoSEQ multiplex PCR. The profile shows approximately 100,000 clones, approximately 90% of them singletons. The sequenced sample was PBMCs. The receptors here all came from a woman in her twenties or thirties in good health and CMV-seronegative. The CDR3 runs from the conserved cysteine through the conserved F or W. The D gene is left open where the match is weak. Only some rows state a clone size, as once, few, many or a class for expanded clones.

len: 16
d_gene: TRBD1
j_gene: TRBJ2-2
v_gene: TRBV7-3
abundance: few
CDR3nt: TGTGCCAGCAGCTCAACAGGGGATGAGACAGCCGGGGAGCTGTTTTTT
CDR3aa: CASSSTGDETAGELFF

len: 11
d_gene: NA
j_gene: TRBJ1-2
v_gene: TRBV2
abundance: once
CDR3nt: TGTGCCATCTACCTCCACTATGGCTACACCTTC
CDR3aa: CAIYLHYGYTF

len: 17
d_gene: TRBD1
j_gene: TRBJ1-1
v_gene: TRBV7-6
abundance: once
CDR3nt: TGTGCCAGCAGTCAGGGGGGCAGGGTAATCCTGAACACTGAAGCTTTCTTT
CDR3aa: CASSQGGRVILNTEAFF

len: 15
d_gene: NA
j_gene: TRBJ2-7
v_gene: TRBV4-1
abundance: NA
CDR3nt: TGCGCCAGCAGCCAGGTGACCGGGAAAGTCTACGAGCAGTACTTC
CDR3aa: CASSQVTGKVYEQYF

len: 15
d_gene: NA
j_gene: TRBJ2-2
v_gene: TRBV7-2
abundance: once
CDR3nt: TGTGCCAGCAGCTTAGGCCCAGGGTTCACCGGGGAGCTGTTTTTT
CDR3aa: CASSLGPGFTGELFF

len: 14
d_gene: NA
j_gene: TRBJ2-3
v_gene: TRBV4-1
abundance: NA
CDR3nt: TGCGCCAGCAGCCAAGGAGCTAGCACAGATACGCAGTATTTT
CDR3aa: CASSQGASTDTQYF

len: 15
d_gene: TRBD1
j_gene: TRBJ2-7
v_gene: TRBV7-9
abundance: NA
CDR3nt: TGTGCCAGCAGCTCCTCCGGGACAGCCCCCTACGAGCAGTACTTC
CDR3aa: CASSSSGTAPYEQYF

len: 15
d_gene: TRBD1
j_gene: TRBJ1-6
v_gene: TRBV27
abundance: NA
CDR3nt: TGTGCCAGCTTGCAGGGGGCGGTTGGTATTGGACCCCTCCACTTT
CDR3aa: CASLQGAVGIGPLHF

len: 15
d_gene: NA
j_gene: TRBJ1-5
v_gene: TRBV29-1
abundance: NA
CDR3nt: TGCAGCGTTGGATGGGGGGACGTGAGCAATCAGCCCCAGCATTTT
CDR3aa: CSVGWGDVSNQPQHF

len: 13
d_gene: NA
j_gene: TRBJ1-3
v_gene: TRBV29-1
abundance: NA
CDR3nt: TGCAGCGTTGACAGGGGTCCTGGAAACACCATATATTTT
CDR3aa: CSVDRGPGNTIYF

len: 16
d_gene: TRBD2
j_gene: TRBJ2-1
v_gene: TRBV5-1
abundance: NA
CDR3nt: TGCGCCAGCAGCACGACTAGCGCCACCTCCTACAATGAGCAGTTCTTC
CDR3aa: CASSTTSATSYNEQFF

len: 15
d_gene: NA
j_gene: TRBJ2-5
v_gene: TRBV15
abundance: NA
CDR3nt: TGTGCCACCAGCTTAGCTACGGTTGGCCAAGAGACCCAGTACTTC
CDR3aa: CATSLATVGQETQYF

len: 19
d_gene: NA
j_gene: TRBJ2-1
v_gene: TRBV28
abundance: NA
CDR3nt: TGTGCCAGCAGTTTCCCACCCACCCGAGGGATTGGGGCCTACAATGAGCAGTTCTTC
CDR3aa: CASSFPPTRGIGAYNEQFF

len: 18
d_gene: TRBD1
j_gene: TRBJ1-1
v_gene: TRBV9
abundance: NA
CDR3nt: TGTGCCAGCAGCGCACGGGGGACAGGGGGCTTTTTAAGGACTGAAGCTTTCTTT
CDR3aa: CASSARGTGGFLRTEAFF

len: 14
d_gene: NA
j_gene: TRBJ2-7
v_gene: TRBV27
abundance: NA
CDR3nt: TGTGCCAGCTCGGGTAAGGGCAGGGCAGACGAGCAGTACTTC
CDR3aa: CASSGKGRADEQYF

len: 14
d_gene: NA
j_gene: TRBJ1-5
v_gene: TRBV4-1
abundance: NA
CDR3nt: TGCGCCAGCAGCCCCCAAAGGGAGAGTCAGCCCCAGCATTTT
CDR3aa: CASSPQRESQPQHF

len: 14
d_gene: NA
j_gene: TRBJ1-6
v_gene: TRBV2
abundance: few
CDR3nt: TGTGCCAGCAGTGCCAGGGGTCGGAATTCACCCCTCCACTTT
CDR3aa: CASSARGRNSPLHF

len: 15
d_gene: NA
j_gene: TRBJ1-4
v_gene: TRBV5-4
abundance: NA
CDR3nt: TGTGCCAGCAGCTTAAGACAAGGGGCTGGTGAAAAACTGTTTTTT
CDR3aa: CASSLRQGAGEKLFF

len: 13
d_gene: NA
j_gene: TRBJ2-2
v_gene: TRBV2
abundance: NA
CDR3nt: TGTGCCAGCAGTGCCAGGGACACCGGGGAGCTGTTTTTT
CDR3aa: CASSARDTGELFF

len: 16
d_gene: NA
j_gene: TRBJ2-3
v_gene: TRBV7-2
abundance: NA
CDR3nt: TGTGCCAGCAGAGACTTTGATCAGGGGAGCACAGATACGCAGTATTTT
CDR3aa: CASRDFDQGSTDTQYF

len: 14
d_gene: NA
j_gene: TRBJ2-3
v_gene: TRBV14
abundance: NA
CDR3nt: TGTGCCAGCAGCCAAGCTTACCGGGGGAATACGCAGTATTTT
CDR3aa: CASSQAYRGNTQYF

len: 15
d_gene: NA
j_gene: TRBJ1-1
v_gene: TRBV5-4
abundance: few
CDR3nt: TGTGCCAGCAGCTTGAGAGGGAGGGGGAACACTGAAGCTTTCTTT
CDR3aa: CASSLRGRGNTEAFF

len: 15
d_gene: NA
j_gene: TRBJ1-5
v_gene: TRBV19
abundance: NA
CDR3nt: TGTGCCAGTAGTATAAGAGGTTCGAGCAATCAGCCCCAGCATTTT
CDR3aa: CASSIRGSSNQPQHF

len: 12
d_gene: NA
j_gene: TRBJ2-7
v_gene: TRBV7-9
abundance: NA
CDR3nt: TGTGCCGGGCGCCTCGCCGACGGCGAGCAGTACTTC
CDR3aa: CAGRLADGEQYF

len: 16
d_gene: NA
j_gene: TRBJ1-5
v_gene: TRBV7-2
abundance: NA
CDR3nt: TGTGCCAGCAGCTTAGTCGCGACGGGGAGCAATCAGCCCCAGCATTTT
CDR3aa: CASSLVATGSNQPQHF

len: 16
d_gene: NA
j_gene: TRBJ2-3
v_gene: TRBV13
abundance: NA
CDR3nt: TGTGCCAGCACCCCTCTACTCCATAGCGGCTCAGATACGCAGTATTTT
CDR3aa: CASTPLLHSGSDTQYF

len: 16
d_gene: NA
j_gene: TRBJ1-2
v_gene: TRBV4-3
abundance: NA
CDR3nt: TGCGCCAGCAGCCACGGTGGACAGCAGTTAAACTATGGCTACACCTTC
CDR3aa: CASSHGGQQLNYGYTF

len: 19
d_gene: NA
j_gene: TRBJ2-4
v_gene: TRBV4-2
abundance: NA
CDR3nt: TGTGCCAGCAGCCAAGAAACCCTAACCTCGTCCCTTTCCAAAAACATTCAGTACTTC
CDR3aa: CASSQETLTSSLSKNIQYF

len: 16
d_gene: TRBD1
j_gene: TRBJ1-5
v_gene: TRBV19
abundance: few
CDR3nt: TGTGCCAGTAGTAGGCAACAGGGGGGCAGCAATCAGCCCCAGCATTTT
CDR3aa: CASSRQQGGSNQPQHF

len: 15
d_gene: NA
j_gene: TRBJ1-1
v_gene: TRBV18
abundance: once
CDR3nt: TGTGCCAGCTCCCTGTCCTCGACAGCGTTTAATGAAGCTTTCTTT
CDR3aa: CASSLSSTAFNEAFF

len: 17
d_gene: TRBD2
j_gene: TRBJ2-5
v_gene: TRBV9
abundance: NA
CDR3nt: TGTGCCAGCAGCGTAGGGGTAGCGGGAGGGCCTGGGGAGACCCAGTACTTC
CDR3aa: CASSVGVAGGPGETQYF

len: 14
d_gene: TRBD2
j_gene: TRBJ2-1
v_gene: TRBV7-3
abundance: NA
CDR3nt: TGTGCCAGCAGCTTAATAGGGACTAGCAATGAGCAGTTCTTC
CDR3aa: CASSLIGTSNEQFF

len: 14
d_gene: TRBD2
j_gene: TRBJ2-7
v_gene: TRBV27
abundance: NA
CDR3nt: TGTGCCAGCAGTCGGACTAGCTACTCCTACGAGCAGTACTTC
CDR3aa: CASSRTSYSYEQYF

len: 14
d_gene: NA
j_gene: TRBJ1-1
v_gene: TRBV5-1
abundance: few
CDR3nt: TGCGCCAGCGGTGCTGGCAGGGCGAACACTGAAGCTTTCTTT
CDR3aa: CASGAGRANTEAFF

len: 14
d_gene: NA
j_gene: TRBJ1-2
v_gene: TRBV19
abundance: NA
CDR3nt: TGTGCCAGTAGTATAGGCGGGCAGAACTATGGCTACACCTTC
CDR3aa: CASSIGGQNYGYTF

len: 15
d_gene: TRBD1
j_gene: TRBJ2-7
v_gene: TRBV28
abundance: NA
CDR3nt: TGTGCCAGCAGTTGGGAAGGGACAGCTGTTATGGAGCAGTACTTC
CDR3aa: CASSWEGTAVMEQYF

len: 14
d_gene: NA
j_gene: TRBJ1-1
v_gene: TRBV5-1
abundance: NA
CDR3nt: TGCGCCAGCAGCTTGGGCGGGGGTACTACTGAAGCTTTCTTT
CDR3aa: CASSLGGGTTEAFF